The next 30 T cell receptor beta chains were all read from a single sample in a study of post-analysis software for immune sequencing data. Overall study findings and caveats: There were several TRBV segments more frequent in patients than controls, and TRBV5-6, TRBV5-1 and TRBV20-1 were among them.

The TCR beta cDNA libraries carried unique molecular identifiers. TCRdb called the PCR reads again in MiXCR, with one record for every CDR3 protein. The sample lists a few hundred thousand distinct CDR3 sequences, around 40% seen once, with roughly 12% in the top ten. Their antigens are not known. The sample comprised blood. The receptors were sampled from a girl aged 5-17 years with multiple sclerosis.

This clonotype was counted between two and nine times. This sequence joins TRBV7-3 and TRBJ2-3; 11 bases match TRBD2. Unmatched junction bases numbered 0, after V lost 0 bases and J lost 1 base. In germline, CDR1 is SGHTA, CDR2 FQGTGA. This CDR3 is 16 amino acids long. CDR3 in DNA: TGTGCCAGCAGCTTAACGACTAGCGGGGGCACAGATACGCAGTATTTT. Amino acid sequence: CASSLTTSGGTDTQYF.

This clonotype was seen only a few times. The J gene is TRBJ2-7, the V gene TRBV29-1; TRBD2 aligns across 14 bases. The CDR3 contains 14 residues. V was clipped by 5 bases and J by 6 bases; unmatched bases: 6. The germline V gene encodes CDR1 SQVTM and CDR2 ANQGSEA. CDR3 bases: TGCAGCGTTAAGGGACTAGCGGGAGTATTCGAGCAGTACTTC. Protein product: CSVKGLAGVFEQYF.

The chain recombines TRBV6-2 or TRBV6-3 with TRBJ2-5; D call uncertain. The tail of the sequence fits TRBJ2-7 better, so the J call may be wrong. Per the germline V gene, CDR1 is MNHEY and CDR2 is SVGEGT. This CDR3 spans 14 amino acids. The CDR3 sequence: CASSYRAFPYEQYF. DNA of the CDR3: TGTGCCAGCAGTTACCGAGCTTTCCCCTACGAGCAGTACTTC.

This clonotype occurred many times. The chain is built from TRBV5-6 and TRBJ2-1, with D uncertain. Trimming stripped 2 bases from V and 8 bases from J, with 11 bases between. Germline assignment: CDR1 SGHDT and CDR2 YYEEEE. CDR3 length: 13 residues. CDR3 DNA: TGTGCCAGCAGCTTACCCCACACGGATGAGCAGTTCTTC. Protein product: CASSLPHTDEQFF.

Of note for this clonotype: The junction shows a germline mismatch at one end, possibly a read error. The chain couples TRBV9 to TRBJ1-1, with D uncertain. The germline gives CDR1 SGDLS, CDR2 YYNGEE. The CDR3 loop spans 13 amino acids. The CDR3, as DNA: TGTGCCAGCAGCGTAGCCGGGAACACTGAGGCTTTCTTT. It translates to CASSVAGNTEAFF.

The chain couples TRBV4-1 to TRBJ2-1; 11 bases map to TRBD2. The V gene end was trimmed by 4 bases and the J gene end by 5 bases; junction bases not matched to a gene: 4. The CDR3 consists of 15 residues. Germline V gene lookup returns CDR1 MGHRA and CDR2 YSYEKL. CDR3 amino acids: CASSLAGGRNNEQFF. In DNA form, the CDR3 reads TGCGCCAGCAGCCTAGCGGGAGGGAGGAACAATGAGCAGTTCTTC.

This clonotype came up a few times. The rearrangement links TRBV7-9 to TRBJ1-4; D is undetermined. The ends were cut back, 2 bases at V and 8 bases at J, with 15 bases in the middle. Germline V gene data show CDR1 as SEHNR and CDR2 as FQNEAQ (reference sequence). The CDR3 contains 15 residues. This chain's CDR3 is CASSLTGPQEEKLFF. In nucleotides, the CDR3 is TGTGCCAGCAGCTTAACCGGCCCCCAAGAGGAAAAACTGTTTTTT.

A remark on this clonotype: One end of the junction is discordant with germline, which a read error may explain. This rearrangement joins TRBV7-2 to TRBJ2-5, with D unresolved. This CDR3 is built from 16 residues. Germline loops: CDR1 SGHTA, CDR2 FQGNSA. CDR3 in DNA: TGTGCCAGCAGCTTAGGATCCCCCATCGGGCAAGAGATCCAGTACTTC. Its translation is CASSLGSPIGQEIQYF.

About this clonotype itself: At one end the junction does not follow the germline gene, possibly because of a read error. V usage is TRBV6-2 or TRBV6-3 and J usage is TRBJ2-3; D uncertain. The CDR3 spans 14 residues. Germline values: CDR1 MNHEY, CDR2 SVGEGT. CDR3 nucleotides: TGTGCCAGCAGTTACTCGACACCCACAGATACGCGGTATTTT. Protein sequence: CASSYSTPTDTRYF.

This clonotype has just a few counts. J is TRBJ2-5 and V is TRBV28, with 10 bases that match TRBD2. Trimming took 2 bases from V and 5 from J; bases not matched to a gene: 5. The CDR3 covers 15 residues. CDR1 is MDHEN, CDR2 SYDVKM, per germline. The CDR3 is CASSLEREGRETQYF. The CDR3 DNA is TGTGCCAGCAGTTTAGAGCGGGAGGGCAGGGAGACCCAGTACTTC.

A single count supports this clonotype. The chain joins TRBV29-1 to TRBJ2-6; TRBD1 matches at 11 bases. The CDR3 has 17 residues. Germline V gives CDR1 SQVTM, CDR2 ANQGSEA. V dropped 7 bases and J dropped 1; count of bases not matched to a gene: 9. The CDR3: CSARRGTGGSGANVLTF. In nucleotides, the CDR3 is TGCAGCGCTCGGAGGGGGACAGGGGGTTCTGGGGCCAACGTCCTGACTTTC.

On this clonotype: Sequence at one end of the junction differs from germline and may be a read error. The chain recombines TRBV11-2 with TRBJ1-2; D ambiguous. The CDR3 consists of 15 residues. Germline V CDR1 and CDR2: SGHAT, FQNNGV. CDR3 in amino acids: CASGLDFEGSYGYTF. CDR3 bases: TGTGCCAGCGGCTTAGATTTTGAGGGATCCTATGGCTACACCTTC.

This clonotype was detected only a few times. The chain couples TRBV11-1 to TRBJ2-5, with D tentatively TRBD1 (5 bases). The germline CDR1 and CDR2 sequences are SGHAT and FQDESV (reference sequence). This CDR3 comprises 13 residues. The ends were cut back, 5 bases at V and 0 bases at J, with 7 bases in the middle. The CDR3 DNA follows: TGTGCCAGCAGCCCAGGGTACCAAGAGACCCAGTACTTC. It codes for CASSPGYQETQYF. Using reference TRBV11-1 and TRBJ2-5 for the parts outside the CDR3, the full variable domain is EAEVAQSPRYKITEKSQAVAFWCDPISGHATLYWYRQILGQGPELLVQFQDESVVDDSQLPKDRFSAERLKGVDSTLKIQPAELGDSAMYLCASSPGYQETQYFGPGTRLLVL.

The chain recombines TRBV10-3 with TRBJ2-1, with TRBD2 identical over 15 bases. The germline gives CDR1 ENHRY, CDR2 SYGVKD. The length of the CDR3 is 17 residues. V shed 4 bases and J 8 bases; nucleotides not matched to a gene: 9. As DNA, the CDR3 is TGTGCCATCAGTGCCAGGACTAGCGGGAGGGCCAAGGATGAGCAGTTCTTC. This translates into CAISARTSGRAKDEQFF.

The chain employs TRBV6-1 and TRBJ1-2, with TRBD1 matching over 9 bases. CDR1 and CDR2 (germline): MNHNS, SASEGT. The V segment lost 6 bases and the J segment 2 bases; nucleotides outside the gene matches: 7. The CDR3 runs to 15 residues. The CDR3 sequence is CASRTPTGGNYGYTF. The CDR3 DNA follows: TGTGCCAGCAGGACCCCGACAGGGGGGAACTATGGCTACACCTTC.

This sequence joins TRBV6-1 and TRBJ1-2; D gene unclear. CDR3 length equals 12 residues. The germline V gene has CDR1 MNHNS and CDR2 SASEGT. Trimming took 6 bases from V and 5 from J, leaving 10 bases between them. As DNA, the CDR3 is TGTGCCAGCAGCGCCCTATCATATGGCTACACCTTC. Amino acids: CASSALSYGYTF.

This clonotype was seen only a few times. The CDR3 sequence: CASSAGSTSSYEQYF. The CDR3 DNA reads TGTGCCAGCAGTGCCGGGTCGACAAGCTCCTACGAGCAGTACTTC. V and J are TRBV6-5 and TRBJ2-7; the D is unclear. Trimming removed 5 bases at V and 0 bases at J, with 14 bases between. Germline-derived CDR1 and CDR2 are MNHEY and SVGAGI. The CDR3 loop spans 15 amino acids.

The CDR3 here is CASSKGGDEQFF. In nucleotides, the CDR3 is TGTGCCAGCAGCAAAGGGGGGGATGAGCAGTTCTTC. This chain links TRBV7-9 with TRBJ2-1, with TRBD2 as a possible D gene (7 bases). CDR1 and CDR2 (germline): SEHNR, FQNEAQ (reference sequence). This CDR3 has 12 amino acids. The V and J ends lost 5 bases and 8 bases respectively, with 10 bases between them.

This clonotype was observed a few times. The chain couples TRBV7-2 to TRBJ2-5; 7 bases fit TRBD2. The J call could be wrong; TRBJ2-7 is a better fit for the DNA end. The germline gives CDR1 SGHTA, CDR2 FQGNSA. The CDR3 totals 15 residues. Written as DNA, the CDR3 is TGTGCCAGCAGTGAGGCGGCGGGAGAGGCCTACGAGCAGTACTTC. Protein sequence: CASSEAAGEAYEQYF.

The chain uses TRBV6-6 and TRBJ2-2; 10 bases match TRBD2. V gave up 6 bases and J gave up 4 bases; unmatched junction bases: 8. CDR3 length equals 16 residues. Germline V CDR1 and CDR2: MNHNY, SVGAGI (reference sequence). The DNA of the CDR3 is TGTGCCAGCAGACATCTAGCGGGAGCAAGCACCGGGGAGCTGTTTTTT. This translates into CASRHLAGASTGELFF.

Remarks on this clonotype: A much larger clone sits a single nucleotide away, making a read error possible. This chain joins TRBV6-1 and TRBJ2-4; D is perhaps TRBD1 (6 bases). TRBJ2-7 matches the DNA end more closely, so the J call is doubtful. Germline CDR1 MNHNS, CDR2 SASEGT. This CDR3 comprises 12 residues. The CDR3 region is CASSEDSHEQYF. The CDR3 DNA is TGTGCCAGCAGTGAGGACAGCCACGAGCAGTACTTC.

This clonotype occurred a few times. A much larger clone lies one base from this, so it may be a read error. V is TRBV20-1 and J is TRBJ2-1, with D tentatively TRBD1 (5 bases). The CDR3 is made up of 15 amino acids. V was shortened by 6 bases and J by 8 bases, with 23 bases between the two germline ends. Germline V gene data show CDR1 as DFQATT and CDR2 as SNEGSKA (reference sequence). The chain's CDR3 is CSAIPGSHVVDEQFF. The CDR3 DNA follows: TGCAGTGCCATACCAGGGTCGCACGTCGTGGATGAGCAGTTCTTC.

The gene calls are TRBV28 and TRBJ2-3; D ambiguous. The CDR3 is 15 residues long. The V gene lost 8 bases and the J gene lost 2 bases, with 17 bases spanning the gap. CDR1 is MDHEN and CDR2 is SYDVKM in the germline V gene. The CDR3 DNA follows: TGTGCCAGCGAGGACCGGCGGTCGTTCACAGATACGCAGTATTTT. As protein: CASEDRRSFTDTQYF. Full variable domain (outside the CDR3, taken from reference TRBV28 and TRBJ2-3): DVKVTQSSRYLVKRTGEKVFLECVQDMDHENMFWYRQDPGLGLRLIYFSYDVKMKEKGDIPEGYSVSREKKERFSLILESASTNQTSMYLCASEDRRSFTDTQYFGPGTRLTVL.

This rearrangement joins TRBV29-1 to TRBJ2-1; maybe TRBD2 (5 bases). The germline V gene encodes CDR1 SQVTM and CDR2 ANQGSEA. This CDR3 region has 12 residues. Between the trimmed V and J ends, which lost 7 bases and 6 bases, there was a span of 13 bases. In DNA, the CDR3 is TGCAGCGCCGGACTTGGATCCAATGAGCAGTTCTTC. Amino acids: CSAGLGSNEQFF.

In regard to this clonotype: The CDR3 ends on some other residue instead of the conserved phenylalanine or tryptophan, so this is likely a read error. This sequence joins TRBV29-1 and TRBJ2-1; 10 positions match TRBD2. The CDR3 sequence is 14 residues long. V dropped 1 base and J dropped 6; count of bases not matched to a gene: 3. CDR1 SQVTM and CDR2 ANQGSEA come from the germline V gene. CDR3 loop: CSVEGTSGGNEQFS. In DNA, the CDR3 is TGCAGCGTTGAAGGGACTAGCGGTGGCAATGAGCAGTTCTCC.

This clonotype showed up just a few times. The chain is built from TRBV6-5 and TRBJ2-1, with 9 bases matching TRBD2. Looked up from germline, CDR1 is MNHEY and CDR2 is SVGAGI. This CDR3 comprises 15 residues. V lost 4 bases and J lost 3; bases outside the gene matches: 4. In DNA, the CDR3 is TGTGCCAGCAGTTCGCTAGCGGGATACTACAATGAGCAGTTCTTC. Encoded protein: CASSSLAGYYNEQFF.

The gene calls are TRBV28 and TRBJ2-7, with 7 bases aligning to TRBD1. The V segment lost 5 bases and the J segment 0 bases; nucleotides outside the gene matches: 4. The CDR3 is made up of 14 amino acids. Germline values: CDR1 MDHEN, CDR2 SYDVKM. Written as DNA, the CDR3 is TGTGCCAGCAGTAGACAGGGCCTCTCCTACGAGCAGTACTTC. Amino acids: CASSRQGLSYEQYF. Using reference TRBV28 and TRBJ2-7 for the parts outside the CDR3, the full variable domain is DVKVTQSSRYLVKRTGEKVFLECVQDMDHENMFWYRQDPGLGLRLIYFSYDVKMKEKGDIPEGYSVSREKKERFSLILESASTNQTSMYLCASSRQGLSYEQYFGPGTRLTVT.

In this sample, this clonotype turned up once. The chain combines TRBV2 with TRBJ2-1; D gene unclear. This CDR3 is 12 amino acids long. Trimming pared 7 bases from V and 6 bases from J, leaving 10 bases between. Germline V CDR1 and CDR2: SNHLY, FYNNEI. The CDR3 nucleotides read TGTGCCAGCACGACCCCTGGCAATGAGCAGTTCTTC. Encoded protein: CASTTPGNEQFF.

This clonotype was seen more than once but under ten times. This sequence joins TRBV25-1 and TRBJ2-7; possibly TRBD2 for D (6 bases). The germline V gene encodes CDR1 MGHDK and CDR2 SYGVNS. The germline V and J ends were trimmed by 6 bases and 1 base, with 10 bases remaining between them. The CDR3 extends over 13 amino acids. CDR3 nucleotides: TGTGCCAGCAGAGGGGCGGGATCCTACGAGCAGTACTTC. Protein product: CASRGAGSYEQYF.

V gene TRBV29-1 combines with J gene TRBJ2-1; D might be TRBD1 or TRBD2, each matching 6 bases. The V end lost 7 bases, the J end lost 7 bases, and 14 bases lay between the germline ends. The germline CDR1 and CDR2 sequences are SQVTM and ANQGSEA. This CDR3 comprises 12 residues. This CDR3 reads CSGSGGGNEQFF. For the CDR3, the DNA is TGCAGCGGTAGCGGAGGGGGGAATGAGCAGTTCTTC.